This T cell receptor (beta chain) is from a study of T cell responses to AZD1222 COVID-19 vaccine. Findings and caveats of the study: Females outnumbered males among donors, who were mostly white British; clonal diversity was possibly underestimated. Rises in breadth and depth of Spike-specific TCRs came after two AZD1222 doses. Sampling captured repertoires only after the peak T cell response. Spike regions recognized by vaccine-associated CD4 TCRs spanned the protein, led by 160-218 and 743-854.

The protocol was immunoSEQ multiplex PCR, while the TCRdb copy is restricted to in-frame clones and leaves out a portion. The sample shows about 100,000 clones, roughly nine tenths of them seen only once. Germline assignment: CDR1 SGHNT and CDR2 YYREEE (reference sequence). The V end was cut by 0 bases, the J end by 1 base, with 11 bases between. The CDR3 loop spans 17 amino acids. As for this clone: Antigen unknown.

The clonotype comes from an adult who received the AZD1222 COVID-19 vaccine. The chain joins TRBV5-4 to TRBJ2-6; D perhaps matches TRBD2 (5 bases). Sequenced material: peripheral blood, taken 28 days after the second AZD1222 dose. In DNA form, the CDR3 reads TGTGCCAGCAGCTTGGAAGGGAGACTTTCTGGGGCCAACGTCCTGACTTTC. It specifies CASSLEGRLSGANVLTF. The whole variable domain, filled in from reference TRBV5-4 and TRBJ2-6, reads ETGVTQSPTHLIKTRGQQVTLRCSSQSGHNTVSWYQQALGQGPQFIFQYYREEENGRGNFPPRFSGLQFPNYSSELNVNALELDDSALYLCASSLEGRLSGANVLTFGAGSRLTVL.